The T cell receptor (beta chain) under discussion was sequenced for a study of chemoradiotherapy in HPV16-positive cancers. Study at large: Candidate HPV-specific clones and shared TCR motifs came from a couple of HPV16-positive patients.

Regarding this clone: As yet, its antigen is unknown.

The CDR3 is made up of 14 amino acids. The germline V gene encodes CDR1 GTSNPN and CDR2 SVGIG (reference sequence). V lost 2 bases to trimming and J lost 6 bases, with 15 bases between them. Samples were taken several times over chemoradiotherapy. Data came from immunoSEQ multiplex PCR; TCRdb stores just in-frame clones and leaves some out. The sample consists of about 3,100 clones, about 90% of them appearing once. Study findings and constraints: Better recurrence-free survival went with HPV-responsive T-cell expansion in HPV16-positive patients. Only two HPV16-positive patients supplied the functional HPV-specificity definition.

The sequencing used tumor tissue, collected from a patient who underwent chemoradiotherapy. The chain carries TRBV30 and TRBJ2-3; a weak D match, TRBD2 (6 bases). The receptor was derived from a human donor with HPV-associated anogenital cancer. The DNA for the CDR3 is TGTGCCTGGAGTCCAGGCGGGATTGGGGATACGCAGTATTTT. This translates into CAWSPGGIGDTQYF.